This T cell receptor (beta chain) was captured in a study of response to subunit inactivated influenza vaccine. The germline CDR1 and CDR2 sequences are MGHDK and SYGVNS. The CDR3 is 13 amino acids. Trimming took off 3 bases at V and 3 bases at J, with 9 bases between the two ends. This clonotype appeared a few times. Its antigen is not identified. TCRdb reprocessed the RT-PCR reads with MiXCR, giving one entry per CDR3 protein. Of 750,000 to 850,000 distinct CDR3 sequences in the sample, less than 20% are singletons; the top ten hold around 9.9%. Study-wide findings and caveats: Authors suggested each seasonal flu vaccination may recruit only limited numbers of new T cells.

This TCR derives from a man over 45 who received an inactivated influenza vaccine. The chain couples TRBV25-1 to TRBJ2-7; D call uncertain. Sequences were derived from PBMCs from blood, sampled roughly 5 days after vaccination. The CDR3 loop reads CASSDSPFYEQYF. In DNA, the CDR3 is TGTGCCAGCAGTGATTCCCCCTTCTACGAGCAGTACTTC.